These 17 T cell receptor beta chains share one sample of origin, sequenced in a study of CD8+ T cells in alopecia areata. Extracted RNA was reverse transcribed into cDNA, the sequencing template. Produced via immunoSEQ multiplex PCR; TCRdb's table is partial and in-frame only. The table shows roughly 200,000 clones, with 58% occurring only once. Treatment denoted: oral pan-JAK inhibitor, 5-10 mg twice daily. The specimen comprised CD8+ T cells sorted from blood, sampled at week 24, from a patient treated with tofacitinib. The receptors were sampled from a human donor with alopecia areata.

This clone was picked up a small number of times. The rearrangement joins TRBV29-1 to TRBJ2-2; the D gene is possibly TRBD2 (6 bases). Trimming took off 5 bases at V and 1 base at J, with 14 bases between the two ends. This CDR3 is built from 15 residues. In germline, CDR1 is SQVTM, CDR2 ANQGSEA. CDR3: CSVLPGLGNTGELFF. Written as DNA, the CDR3 is TGCAGCGTTCTACCGGGACTCGGGAACACCGGGGAGCTGTTTTTT.

In this sample, this clone turned up a few times. A much larger clone lies one base from this, so it may be a read error. Other nucleotide sequences from this sample produce the same CDR3. J is TRBJ2-3 and V is TRBV5-6; the D is unclear. Trimming stripped 1 base from V and 2 bases from J, with 2 bases between. Germline V gene sequence: CDR1 SGHDT, CDR2 YYEEEE. The CDR3 contains 12 residues. CDR3 DNA sequence: TGTGCCAGCAGCTTGTCCACAGATACGCAGTATTTT. Amino acid sequence: CASSLSTDTQYF.

V usage is TRBV10-3 and J usage is TRBJ2-5, with 7 nucleotides matching TRBD1. Trimming cost V 9 bases and J 3 bases; bases outside gene matches: 4. CDR1 is ENHRY and CDR2 is SYGVKD in the germline V gene. The CDR3 has 12 amino acids. The CDR3 loop is CAIQGFEETQYF. CDR3 sequence (DNA): TGTGCCATACAGGGGTTCGAAGAGACCCAGTACTTC.

This clone was seen a few times. The chain employs TRBV6-5 and TRBJ2-7; D might be TRBD1 or TRBD2, each matching 5 bases. V gave up 2 bases and J gave up 3 bases, with 11 bases separating them. Germline-derived CDR1 and CDR2 are MNHEY and SVGAGI. The CDR3 sequence is 14 residues long. The CDR3 DNA sequence: TGTGCCAGCAGTTACCGGGGACCGATCTACGAGCAGTACTTC. Protein: CASSYRGPIYEQYF.

This CDR3 is CASSEYKADTQYF. The CDR3 nucleotides read TGTGCCAGCAGTGAATATAAGGCCGATACGCAGTATTTT. V and J are TRBV25-1 and TRBJ2-3; D remains unclear. This CDR3 is 13 amino acids long. Germline CDR1 MGHDK, CDR2 SYGVNS. Trimming took 0 bases from V and 6 from J, leaving 7 bases between them.

The chain combines TRBV29-1 with TRBJ1-2; TRBD1 matches 9 bases. The ends lost 4 bases at V and 4 bases at J; junction bases unmatched: 4. Germline V gene lookup returns CDR1 SQVTM and CDR2 ANQGSEA. The CDR3 loop spans 13 amino acids. The CDR3 DNA reads as TGCAGCGTTGTTGACAGGGGGACCTATGGCTACACCTTC. It specifies CSVVDRGTYGYTF.

In this sample, this clone turned up a few times. The chain has TRBV2 and TRBJ2-6; possible D gene TRBD1, 5 bases. Germline V gives CDR1 SNHLY, CDR2 FYNNEI. V lost 8 bases, J lost 0 bases, and 14 bases lay in between. The CDR3 has 16 residues. As DNA, the CDR3 is TGTGCCAGCTCTGGGGCCAGCAACTCTGGGGCCAACGTCCTGACTTTC. Translated, it gives CASSGASNSGANVLTF. Drawing the rest from reference TRBV2 and TRBJ2-6, the complete variable domain is EPEVTQTPSHQVTQMGQEVILRCVPISNHLYFYWYRQILGQKVEFLVSFYNNEISEKSEIFDDQFSVERPDGSNFTLKIRSTKLEDSAMYFCASSGASNSGANVLTFGAGSRLTVL.

This rearrangement joins TRBV7-9 to TRBJ2-7, with a possible D match to TRBD1 (5 bases). The CDR3 sequence is 12 residues long. Germline V gene lookup returns CDR1 SEHNR and CDR2 FQNEAQ (reference sequence). CDR3 residues: CANQDRTYEQYF. The CDR3 region has the DNA TGTGCAAACCAAGACAGAACCTACGAGCAGTACTTC.

The chain employs TRBV25-1 and TRBJ2-5, with D perhaps TRBD1 (6 bases). In germline, CDR1 is MGHDK, CDR2 SYGVNS. Trimming cost V 7 bases and J 6 bases, with 18 bases left between them. This CDR3 has 14 residues. The DNA for the CDR3 is TGTGCCAGCATGCCCCCAGGGGAAATAAAGACCCAGTACTTC. This codes for CASMPPGEIKTQYF.

The chain couples TRBV15 to TRBJ1-5, with D uncertain. V lost 1 base, J lost 2 bases, and 6 bases lay in between. The CDR3 consists of 14 residues. Germline CDR1 and CDR2: LNHNV and YYDKDF (reference sequence). The CDR3 protein is CATSRVQGNQPQHF. DNA of the CDR3: TGTGCCACCAGCAGAGTGCAGGGCAATCAGCCCCAGCATTTT.

The CDR3 coding sequence is TGTGCCAGCAGCTTAGGTTGGACGGCTAACAATGAGCAGTTCTTC. Translation: CASSLGWTANNEQFF. The chain links TRBV13 to TRBJ2-1; D is unclear. The CDR3 is 15 amino acids. Germline loops: CDR1 PRHDT, CDR2 FYEKMQ (reference sequence). V lost 0 bases to trimming and J lost 5 bases, with 11 bases between them.

The chain's CDR3 is CATRTLTYNEQFF. CDR3 DNA: TGTGCCACCCGTACCCTAACGTACAATGAGCAGTTCTTC. V is TRBV13 and J is TRBJ2-1; unclear D gene. The germline V and J ends were trimmed by 10 bases and 4 bases, with 14 bases remaining between them. Germline-derived CDR1 and CDR2 are PRHDT and FYEKMQ (reference sequence). There are 13 residues in the CDR3.

This clone was detected a few times. The V and J genes are TRBV6-1 and TRBJ2-1; D call uncertain. The V gene lost 7 bases and the J gene lost 7 bases, with 14 bases spanning the gap. The CDR3 consists of 13 residues. Germline values: CDR1 MNHNS, CDR2 SASEGT. The CDR3 nucleotides are TGTGCCAGCACCCCGCCCCCTTGGAATGAGCAGTTCTTC. Its protein is CASTPPPWNEQFF.

The chain has TRBV5-1 and TRBJ2-3; no definite D call. Deletions cut 0 bases from V and 5 bases from J, with 10 bases between. Germline V gene data show CDR1 as SGHRS and CDR2 as YFSETQ. This CDR3 comprises 14 residues. Written as DNA, the CDR3 is TGCGCCAGCAGCTTGGTAAGGGTCGAAGATACGCAGTATTTT. It encodes CASSLVRVEDTQYF.

The chain employs TRBV27 and TRBJ2-7; possible D gene TRBD1, 5 bases. V was shortened by 6 bases and J by 0 bases, with 18 bases between the two germline ends. The CDR3 totals 16 residues. The germline V gene encodes CDR1 MNHEY and CDR2 SMNVEV (reference sequence). CDR3 in DNA: TGTGCCAGCAGACTCAGGGTTACCCCCCTCTCCTACGAGCAGTACTTC. Protein sequence: CASRLRVTPLSYEQYF.

The rearrangement uses TRBV5-1 and TRBJ2-2; 10 bases are a match to TRBD1. V was pared by 1 base and J by 4 bases, with 10 bases of the junction left unmatched. This CDR3 spans 18 amino acids. Looked up from germline, CDR1 is SGHRS and CDR2 is YFSETQ. CDR3 region: CASSLRKARTGGTGELFF. As DNA, the CDR3 is TGCGCCAGCAGCTTGCGGAAGGCCCGGACAGGGGGCACCGGGGAGCTGTTTTTT.

This chain joins TRBV5-6 and TRBJ1-5, with D hard to call. There are 12 residues in the CDR3. The V end was cut by 4 bases, the J end by 1 base, with 3 bases between. Germline V gene sequence: CDR1 SGHDT, CDR2 YYEEEE. CDR3 DNA: TGTGCCAGCAGCACCAGCAATCAGCCCCAGCATTTT. Residues: CASSTSNQPQHF. Combining the CDR3 with reference TRBV5-6 and TRBJ1-5 gives the whole variable domain DAGVTQSPTHLIKTRGQQVTLRCSPKSGHDTVSWYQQALGQGPQFIFQYYEEEERQRGNFPDRFSGHQFPNYSSELNVNALLLGDSALYLCASSTSNQPQHFGDGTRLSIL.